The rows below give T cell receptor beta chains drawn from one sample of a study of identical twins. One entry per CDR3 protein results from TCRdb running MiXCR on the 5' RACE reads. The sample consists of approximately 590,000 distinct CDR3 sequences, 9.5% to 10% of them appearing once. The same data also contributed to another study, on yellow fever vaccine responses in identical twins.

Sequences were obtained from PBMCs. The receptors were gathered from a woman aged 18-29 years in good health. The CDR3 runs from the conserved cysteine through the conserved F or W. The D gene is left open where the match is weak. Not every row has a clone size; where given, it reads once, few, many or a size class.

j_call v_call d_call clone_size cdr3_aa cdr3_nt
TRBJ1-1 TRBV29-1 - many CSVETGKASEAFF TGCAGCGTTGAGACAGGAAAGGCCTCTGAAGCTTTCTTT
TRBJ2-1 TRBV12-3/TRBV12-4 TRBD1 many CASSPYRGHTYNEQFF TGTGCCAGCAGTCCGTACAGGGGCCATACCTACAATGAGCAGTTCTTC
TRBJ2-7 TRBV5-1 - many CASSSLNLYEQYF TGCGCCAGCAGCTCCTTGAACCTCTACGAGCAGTACTTC
TRBJ2-5 TRBV9 TRBD1 - CATSRGFKETQYF TGTGCCACTAGCAGGGGGTTTAAAGAGACCCAGTACTTC
TRBJ2-7 TRBV15 - few CATSRLGAGTNYEQYF TGTGCCACCAGCAGACTTGGGGCCGGCACTAATTACGAGCAGTACTTC
TRBJ2-6 TRBV25-1 - - CASSPSHHSGANVLTF TGTGCCAGCAGCCCCTCCCACCACTCTGGGGCCAACGTCCTGACTTTC
TRBJ2-1 TRBV21-1 - many CASSRVSEQFF TGTGCCAGCAGCCGGGTCAGTGAGCAGTTCTTC
TRBJ2-7 TRBV12-3/TRBV12-4 - many CASSRGRQSYEQYF TGTGCCAGCAGTCGGGGCAGGCAATCCTACGAGCAGTACTTC
TRBJ1-2 TRBV3-1 - few CASSQAMGNYGYTF TGTGCCAGCAGCCAAGCTATGGGTAACTATGGCTACACCTTC
TRBJ2-7 TRBV27 TRBD2 few CASSLREGGYEQYF TGTGCCAGCAGTTTAAGGGAGGGAGGCTACGAGCAGTACTTC
TRBJ1-5 TRBV18 - - CASSQPGTDHDSNQPQHF TGTGCCAGCTCACAACCAGGGACCGATCATGATAGCAATCAGCCCCAGCATTTT
TRBJ1-3 TRBV5-1 TRBD1 few CASSPGQGSPGNTIYF TGCGCCAGCAGCCCGGGACAGGGATCGCCTGGAAACACCATATATTTT
TRBJ2-4 TRBV20-1 TRBD1 few CSARDRGQVGENIQYF TGCAGTGCTAGAGATCGGGGACAGGTGGGGGAAAACATTCAGTACTTC
TRBJ2-7 TRBV7-9 TRBD1 - CASSSPRTGGYEQYF TGTGCCAGCAGCTCCCCCCGGACAGGGGGCTACGAGCAGTACTTC
TRBJ2-5 TRBV20-1 TRBD2 few CSADPGGRETQYF TGCAGTGCGGATCCGGGAGGGCGGGAGACCCAGTACTTC
TRBJ2-4 TRBV2 - - CATRVRENIQYF TGTGCCACCCGGGTAAGGGAAAACATTCAGTACTTC
TRBJ2-3 TRBV29-1 TRBD2 - CSVGGLAGVYTDTQYF TGCAGCGTTGGAGGGCTAGCGGGGGTTTACACAGATACGCAGTATTTT
TRBJ2-3 TRBV7-6 TRBD2 many CASSSLAGETDTQYF TGTGCCAGCAGCTCGCTAGCGGGAGAGACAGATACGCAGTATTTT
TRBJ2-7 TRBV12-3/TRBV12-4 - many CASSPSPNNYEQYF TGTGCCAGCAGCCCCTCCCCAAACAACTACGAGCAGTACTTC
TRBJ2-1 TRBV6-5 TRBD2 - CASSLEAGNYNEQFF TGTGCCAGCAGTTTGGAAGCGGGGAACTACAATGAGCAGTTCTTC
TRBJ2-5 TRBV20-1 TRBD2 many CSAIGLAGVAETQYF TGCAGTGCTATCGGGCTAGCGGGAGTGGCGGAGACCCAGTACTTC
TRBJ2-5 TRBV12-3/TRBV12-4 - many CASSGWGETQYF TGTGCCAGCAGTGGATGGGGAGAGACCCAGTACTTC
TRBJ2-1 TRBV20-1 - - CSAGGGGNEQFF TGCAGTGCCGGAGGGGGGGGCAATGAGCAGTTCTTC
TRBJ1-5 TRBV4-1 - many CASSQGPDGGQPQHF TGCGCCAGCAGCCAGGGGCCCGACGGAGGTCAGCCCCAGCATTTT